The rows below give T cell receptor beta chains drawn from one sample of a study of OX40 agonist ivuxolimab in advanced cancers. Measured with immunoSEQ multiplex PCR; TCRdb has only the in-frame clones, and not every one. The sample shows about 84,000 clones, 94% of them seen only once. Source: CD4+ or CD8+ T cells sorted from blood, taken in a trial of the OX40 agonist ivuxolimab. These receptor sequences come from an adult with an advanced solid tumor such as melanoma, head and neck, liver or kidney cancer. The CDR3 runs from the conserved cysteine through the conserved F or W. The D gene is left open where the match is weak. The listing skips clone size in some rows; elsewhere it reads once, few, many or a size class.

>TRBV30|-|TRBD2|TRBJ2-5
CAWTEGRGRETQYF
TGTGCCTGGACGGAGGGGAGGGGTAGGGAGACCCAGTACTTC
>TRBV9|-|-|TRBJ1-1
CASSVVSNTEAFF
TGTGCCAGCAGCGTAGTGTCGAACACTGAAGCTTTCTTT
>TRBV5-6|-|-|TRBJ2-7
CASSLAHEQYF
TGTGCCAGCAGCTTAGCCCACGAGCAGTACTTC
>TRBV4-2|-|TRBD2|TRBJ2-3
CASSQVLAGVGDTQYF
TGTGCCAGCAGCCAAGTTCTAGCGGGAGTAGGTGATACGCAGTATTTT
>TRBV6-5|-|TRBD1|TRBJ2-7
CASSYSGTGGSDEQYF
TGTGCCAGCAGTTACTCGGGGACAGGGGGCTCCGACGAGCAGTACTTC
>TRBV28|-|-|TRBJ2-7
CASGTPMGEQYF
TGTGCCAGCGGGACCCCGATGGGCGAGCAGTACTTC
>TRBV6-5|-|-|TRBJ1-2
CASSYRQDKGYTF
TGTGCCAGCAGTTACAGACAGGACAAAGGCTACACCTTC
>TRBV6-5|-|-|TRBJ2-3
CASSYSTSSDTQYF
TGTGCCAGCAGTTACTCGACTAGTTCAGATACGCAGTATTTT
>TRBV29-1|-|TRBD2|TRBJ2-7
CSVYSGDNYEQYF
TGCAGCGTATATAGCGGGGACAACTACGAGCAGTACTTC
>TRBV28|-|TRBD1|TRBJ1-5
CASSLRDSVYQPQHF
TGTGCCAGCAGTTTACGGGACAGCGTCTATCAGCCCCAGCATTTT
>TRBV7-3|-|TRBD1|TRBJ2-1
CASSHGTGFNEQFF
TGTGCCAGCAGCCACGGGACAGGGTTCAATGAGCAGTTCTTC
>TRBV10-1|-|-|TRBJ2-1
CASSENRTVIPVGSYNEQFF
TGCGCCAGCAGTGAGAACCGAACGGTGATTCCGGTGGGGTCCTACAATGAGCAGTTCTTC
>TRBV11-2|-|-|TRBJ1-3
CASSLEYGGGFGNTIYF
TGTGCCAGCAGTTTAGAGTATGGCGGGGGTTTTGGAAACACCATATATTTT
>TRBV10-3|-|-|TRBJ2-7
CAISDFLNGAGDSRSSYEQYF
TGTGCCATCAGTGATTTTCTCAACGGGGCAGGGGACTCGAGGAGCTCCTACGAGCAGTACTTC
>TRBV4-1|-|-|TRBJ2-4
CASSQDYVGQNIQYF
TGCGCCAGCAGCCAAGATTATGTAGGGCAAAACATTCAGTACTTC
>TRBV6-1|-|TRBD2|TRBJ2-7
CASSELAGDEQYF
TGTGCCAGCAGTGAACTGGCGGGGGACGAGCAGTACTTC
>TRBV27|-|TRBD1|TRBJ2-7
CASSYGQGYEQYF
TGTGCCAGCAGTTACGGACAGGGCTACGAGCAGTACTTC
>TRBV27|-|-|TRBJ2-1
CASSLSGAEQFF
TGTGCCAGCAGTTTATCCGGTGCTGAGCAGTTCTTC
>TRBV25-1|-|-|TRBJ1-2
CASSAGGIGNYGYTF
TGTGCCAGCAGTGCGGGGGGGATCGGAAACTATGGCTACACCTTC
>TRBV19|-|-|TRBJ1-1
CASSIEGAVNTEAFF
TGTGCCAGTAGTATAGAAGGAGCGGTGAACACTGAAGCTTTCTTT
>TRBV5-4|-|-|TRBJ1-5
CASSQTRGAMAPPQHF
TGTGCCAGCAGCCAGACCCGGGGGGCAATGGCCCCGCCCCAGCATTTT
>TRBV6-5|-|-|TRBJ1-2
CASSYSGGAHYGYTF
TGTGCCAGCAGTTACTCGGGAGGGGCCCACTATGGCTACACCTTC
>TRBV6-5|-|TRBD1|TRBJ1-1
CASSYWGQSAEAFF
TGTGCCAGCAGTTACTGGGGACAGAGCGCTGAAGCTTTCTTT
>TRBV18|-|-|TRBJ2-3
CASSPLGTLSTDTQYF
TGTGCCAGCTCACCTCTTGGGACACTCAGCACAGATACGCAGTATTTT
>TRBV7-2|-|TRBD2|TRBJ2-3
CASSLAIALAGGPDTQYF
TGTGCCAGCAGCTTAGCGATCGCCCTAGCGGGAGGGCCAGATACGCAGTATTTT
>TRBV11-1|-|TRBD1|TRBJ2-7
CASSLDRVGYEQYF
TGTGCCAGCAGCCTCGACAGGGTTGGGTACGAGCAGTACTTC
>TRBV2|large|-|TRBJ2-7
CASSDSGTRRELSF
TGTGCCAGCAGTGATTCCGGGACGCGGAGAGAGTTGAGCTTC
>TRBV29-1|-|-|TRBJ2-3
CSGQGREFKDTQYF
TGCAGCGGGCAAGGACGGGAGTTCAAAGATACGCAGTATTTT
>TRBV9|-|-|TRBJ2-3
CASSPMGTDTQYF
TGTGCCAGCAGCCCCATGGGTACAGATACGCAGTATTTT
>TRBV19|few|-|TRBJ2-1
CASSLLPYNEQFF
TGTGCCAGTAGTCTGCTCCCATACAATGAGCAGTTCTTC
>TRBV10-3|-|-|TRBJ1-1
CAISSWGGTEAFF
TGTGCCATCAGTTCCTGGGGGGGAACTGAAGCTTTCTTT
>TRBV4-3|-|-|TRBJ2-7
CASSQGTREPAYEQYF
TGCGCCAGCAGCCAAGGGACGAGGGAGCCTGCCTACGAGCAGTACTTC
>TRBV14|-|-|TRBJ2-7
CASSLSTSFNEQYF
TGTGCCAGCAGCCTTTCCACTAGTTTCAACGAGCAGTACTTC
>TRBV4-2|-|TRBD1|TRBJ2-2
CASLGQGSTGELFF
TGTGCCAGCCTAGGACAGGGCAGCACCGGGGAGCTGTTTTTT
>TRBV11-2|-|-|TRBJ2-5
CASSLGVSRDYQETQYF
TGTGCCAGCAGCTTAGGGGTGAGCCGGGACTACCAAGAGACCCAGTACTTC
>TRBV6-1|-|-|TRBJ2-1
CASSDQGNEQFF
TGTGCCAGCAGTGACCAGGGTAATGAGCAGTTCTTC
>TRBV5-6|-|-|TRBJ2-1
CASSLVRAGNEQFF
TGTGCCAGCAGCTTGGTTAGGGCGGGTAATGAGCAGTTCTTC